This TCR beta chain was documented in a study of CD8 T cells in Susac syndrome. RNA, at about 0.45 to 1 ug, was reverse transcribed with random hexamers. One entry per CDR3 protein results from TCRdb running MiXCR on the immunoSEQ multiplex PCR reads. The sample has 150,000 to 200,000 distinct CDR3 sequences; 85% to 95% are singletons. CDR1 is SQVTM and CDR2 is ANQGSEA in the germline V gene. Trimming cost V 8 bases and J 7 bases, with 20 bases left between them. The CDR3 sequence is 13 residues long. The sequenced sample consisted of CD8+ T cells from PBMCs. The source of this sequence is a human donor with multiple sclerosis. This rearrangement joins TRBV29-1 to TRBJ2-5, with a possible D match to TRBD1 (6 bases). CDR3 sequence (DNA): TGCAGCACCCGACAGGTGGGGGTGGTGACCCAGTACTTC. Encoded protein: CSTRQVGVVTQYF.